Listed here are 26 T cell receptor beta chains from one sample, sequenced in a study of shared clonotypes between healthy human individuals. The protocol was immunoSEQ multiplex PCR, while the TCRdb copy is restricted to in-frame clones and leaves out a portion. The table records more than 1,200,000 clones, approximately 98.5% of them present only once. The sample taken for sequencing was naive CD4+ T cells sorted from blood. Subset noted: CD45RA+ positively selected. Receptor source: a man aged 25 to 40 in good health.

The CDR3 region is CASSSLGGSATYEQYF. CDR3 sequence (DNA): TGTGCCAGTAGTTCCTTGGGGGGTAGCGCGACCTACGAGCAGTACTTC. The rearrangement links TRBV19 to TRBJ2-7, with TRBD2 as a possible D gene (6 bases). Germline V gene lookup returns CDR1 LNHDA and CDR2 SQIVND (reference sequence). V was clipped by 5 bases and J by 2 bases, with 19 bases between them. The CDR3 is made up of 16 amino acids.

The rearrangement joins TRBV5-1 to TRBJ1-2; the D gene is possibly TRBD1 (5 bases). The CDR3 spans 13 residues. Germline values: CDR1 SGHRS, CDR2 YFSETQ. Trimming stripped 4 bases from V and 8 bases from J, with 15 bases between. The CDR3 DNA is TGCGCCAGCAGCCCCGGGCAGGGTTTCGGCTACACCTTC. Translation gives CASSPGQGFGYTF.

V is TRBV19 and J is TRBJ2-2; 9 bases fit TRBD2. The V gene's germline CDR1 is LNHDA and CDR2 SQIVND (reference sequence). The CDR3 consists of 15 residues. Germline trimming cut 6 bases from V and 4 bases from J; bases unmatched to any gene: 6. The CDR3 spells CASRAGGLGTGELFF. CDR3 in DNA: TGTGCCAGTAGAGCGGGAGGATTGGGCACCGGGGAGCTGTTTTTT.

The CDR3 here is CATKTTGLHDEQFF. Here the CDR3 DNA reads TGTGCCACCAAAACGACGGGTTTACATGATGAGCAGTTCTTC. V and J are TRBV19 and TRBJ2-1; no clear D. CDR3 length: 14 amino acids. V shed 10 bases and J shed 8 bases, with 21 bases lying between them. CDR1 LNHDA and CDR2 SQIVND come from the germline V gene (reference sequence).

This rearrangement joins TRBV29-1 to TRBJ1-2, with D uncertain. Per germline, CDR1 SQVTM and CDR2 ANQGSEA. This CDR3 region has 13 residues. Trimming took off 4 bases at V and 4 bases at J, with 13 bases between the two ends. The CDR3 spells CSVAGENPYGYTF. The CDR3 DNA reads TGCAGCGTTGCTGGAGAAAACCCCTATGGCTACACCTTC.

The chain couples TRBV7-9 to TRBJ1-2; TRBD1 is a possible D gene (5 bases). This CDR3 is built from 14 residues. Trimming stripped 0 bases from V and 7 bases from J, with 12 bases between. CDR1 is SEHNR and CDR2 is FQNEAQ in the germline V gene (reference sequence). As DNA, the CDR3 is TGTGCCAGCAGCTTAGCAAGGGGCTCTGGTGGCTACACCTTC. It codes for CASSLARGSGGYTF.

Turning to this clone: Other DNA sequences from this sample encode an identical CDR3 as well. V usage is TRBV5-8 and J usage is TRBJ1-1; TRBD1 matches 9 bases. This CDR3 comprises 15 residues. Trimming took 3 bases from V and 2 from J; bases not matched to a gene: 5. CDR1 and CDR2 from the germline V gene are SGHTS and YDEGEE. DNA for the CDR3: TGTGCCAGCAGCTCCGGGACAGGGCGTAACACTGAAGCTTTCTTT. It specifies CASSSGTGRNTEAFF.

V gene TRBV6-5 combines with J gene TRBJ2-5; TRBD2 agrees at 8 bases. CDR1 and CDR2 (germline): MNHEY, SVGAGI. The J segment lost 5 bases and the V segment lost 6 bases, leaving 11 bases of the junction unmatched. The CDR3 sequence is 15 residues long. CDR3 DNA: TGTGCCAGCAGAAGAACCCGACTAGCGTGGGAGACCCAGTACTTC. Its translation: CASRRTRLAWETQYF.

The V and J genes are TRBV10-3 and TRBJ1-3, with 9 nucleotides matching TRBD1. This CDR3 has 18 amino acids. Per germline, CDR1 ENHRY and CDR2 SYGVKD. Losses at the gene ends were 4 bases for V and 0 bases for J; bases not matched to a gene: 10. The CDR3 spells CAISAPGQGPLSGNTIYF. CDR3 sequence (DNA): TGTGCCATCAGTGCCCCGGGACAGGGACCTCTCTCTGGAAACACCATATATTTT.

The CDR3 is CASSLDPTSGRNDEQYF. DNA for the CDR3: TGCGCCAGCAGCTTGGACCCGACTAGCGGGAGGAACGACGAGCAGTACTTC. The chain links TRBV5-1 to TRBJ2-7; TRBD2 agrees at 13 bases. Germline CDR1 and CDR2: SGHRS and YFSETQ. The CDR3 is 17 residues long. V trimming: 0 bases; J trimming: 5 bases; junction bases outside the gene matches: 8.

The chain joins TRBV6-1 to TRBJ2-7, with a tentative D call TRBD2 (5 bases). Germline V gene data show CDR1 as MNHNS and CDR2 as SASEGT. V was clipped by 6 bases and J by 3 bases, with 15 bases between them. The CDR3 contains 14 residues. CDR3 protein: CASRGSADLYEQYF. In nucleotides, the CDR3 is TGTGCCAGCAGGGGTAGCGCGGACCTCTACGAGCAGTACTTC.

This clone was detected once. J is TRBJ2-5 and V is TRBV5-1, with D possibly being TRBD1 (6 bases). This CDR3 is built from 16 residues. Trimming took 4 bases from V and 0 from J, leaving 16 bases between them. Looked up from germline, CDR1 is SGHRS and CDR2 is YFSETQ. The DNA of the CDR3 is TGCGCCAGCAGCCCGGGTTCGACAGGATACCAAGAGACCCAGTACTTC. Translation gives CASSPGSTGYQETQYF.

The V gene is TRBV19, the J gene TRBJ1-5, with 7 positions matching TRBD1. The CDR3 is 17 amino acids. J was trimmed by 1 base and V by 3 bases; bases with no gene match: 9. Germline-derived CDR1 and CDR2 are LNHDA and SQIVND (reference sequence). CDR3 sequence: CASSIFMTGQSNQPQHF. CDR3 nucleotide sequence: TGTGCCAGTAGTATTTTTATGACAGGGCAAAGCAATCAGCCCCAGCATTTT.

V and J are TRBV4-2 and TRBJ1-1, with D maybe TRBD1 (5 bases). Trimming took 0 bases from V and 5 from J, leaving 13 bases between them. CDR1 and CDR2 (germline): LGHNA, YNFKEQ. This CDR3 has 15 amino acids. DNA of the CDR3: TGTGCCAGCAGCCAAGATCGGGGTTGGGGGACTGAAGCTTTCTTT. Translation gives CASSQDRGWGTEAFF.

Comment on this clone: At the DNA level, this CDR3 is encoded by other sequences in the same sample as well. The rearrangement joins TRBV28 to TRBJ2-7; D is ambiguous. V gave up 3 bases and J gave up 4 bases, with 7 bases separating them. The CDR3 loop spans 12 amino acids. Germline V gene lookup returns CDR1 MDHEN and CDR2 SYDVKM. CDR3 coding DNA: TGTGCCAGCAGTTTGACTGGATACGAGCAGTACTTC. Amino acid sequence: CASSLTGYEQYF.

The chain joins TRBV12-2 to TRBJ1-4; the table's D call, TRBD1, was not checked against the DNA. TRBV12-2 is termed a pseudogene. The CDR3 has 17 amino acids. CDR3 residues: CASRLGYGTGREEKLFF. In DNA form, the CDR3 reads TGTGCAAGTCGCTTAGGATATGGGACAGGGAGAGAGGAAAAACTGTTTTTT.

This chain's CDR3 is CASIRGTYGNQPQHF. The CDR3 DNA sequence: TGTGCCAGTATCCGGGGTACATATGGCAATCAGCCCCAGCATTTT. This chain links TRBV19 with TRBJ1-5; the D is unclear. Trimming stripped 7 bases from V and 2 bases from J, with 15 bases between. Looked up from germline, CDR1 is LNHDA and CDR2 is SQIVND (reference sequence). This CDR3 region has 15 residues.

The rearrangement links TRBV4-3 to TRBJ2-3; D remains unclear. This CDR3 is built from 14 residues. V lost 0 bases and J lost 0, with 4 bases in between. Germline V gene sequence: CDR1 LGHNA, CDR2 YSLEER. The CDR3: CASSQERSTDTQYF. Written as DNA, the CDR3 is TGCGCCAGCAGCCAAGAAAGGAGCACAGATACGCAGTATTTT.

The chain combines TRBV5-8 with TRBJ1-2, with D maybe TRBD1 (6 bases). This CDR3 spans 15 amino acids. From germline, CDR1 is SGHTS and CDR2 YDEGEE. Trimming shortened V by 4 bases and J by 3 bases, and 16 bases separated the two germline ends. The CDR3 DNA is TGTGCCAGCAGCCCCTTCGGTCCAGGGGACTATGGCTACACCTTC. It yields the protein CASSPFGPGDYGYTF.

The V call is TRBV29-1, the J call TRBJ2-1, with 9 bases identical to TRBD2. Germline CDR1 is SQVTM and CDR2 is ANQGSEA. Trimming at V came to 6 bases and at J to 0 bases, leaving 12 bases not matched to a gene. The CDR3 is 17 amino acids. The CDR3: CSVPNLASGISYNEQFF. The CDR3 DNA reads as TGCAGCGTCCCGAACCTAGCTAGCGGGATCTCCTACAATGAGCAGTTCTTC.

This chain links TRBV6-1 with TRBJ2-5; tentatively, D is TRBD2 (6 bases). This CDR3 has 15 residues. CDR1 MNHNS and CDR2 SASEGT come from the germline V gene. The V end lost 0 bases, the J end lost 4 bases, and 12 bases lay between the germline ends. The CDR3 DNA sequence: TGTGCCAGCAGTGAAGCCCCGGGAGTGGGAGAGACCCAGTACTTC. This translates into CASSEAPGVGETQYF.

The chain has TRBV19 and TRBJ2-7; 13 bases match TRBD2. J lost 5 bases, V lost 3 bases, and 10 bases had no gene match. The CDR3 contains 17 residues. Germline lookup yields CDR1 LNHDA and CDR2 SQIVND (reference sequence). The CDR3 protein is CASSILGTSGIADEQYF. DNA of the CDR3: TGTGCCAGTAGTATTCTCGGGACTAGCGGGATTGCAGACGAGCAGTACTTC.

The chain couples TRBV27 to TRBJ1-5; TRBD1 matches 9 bases. The J segment lost 7 bases and the V segment lost 5 bases, leaving 9 bases of the junction unmatched. Germline CDR1 MNHEY, CDR2 SMNVEV (reference sequence). This CDR3 has 15 amino acids. Written as DNA, the CDR3 is TGTGCCAGCAGTGCCCGAGACAGGGGGTGGCAGCCCCAGCATTTT. It is translated as CASSARDRGWQPQHF.

The chain uses TRBV15 and TRBJ1-5; TRBD1 aligns across 9 bases. The CDR3 extends over 18 amino acids. The V segment lost 0 bases and the J segment 4 bases; nucleotides outside the gene matches: 10. Germline values: CDR1 LNHNV, CDR2 YYDKDF (reference sequence). CDR3 nucleotides: TGTGCCACCAGCAGAGACCCCGGGAGACAGGGGGGGAATCAGCCCCAGCATTTT. Protein product: CATSRDPGRQGGNQPQHF.

The rearrangement uses TRBV9 and TRBJ1-4; D is undetermined. The germline gives CDR1 SGDLS, CDR2 YYNGEE. With 0 bases removed from V and 0 bases from J, the gap between germline ends came to 9 bases. The CDR3 is 16 amino acids. The CDR3 loop is CASSVGLVSTNEKLFF. CDR3 nucleotides: TGTGCCAGCAGCGTAGGATTGGTCTCAACTAATGAAAAACTGTTTTTT.

The chain combines TRBV7-9 with TRBJ1-4, with 7 bases fitting TRBD1. Germline V gene lookup returns CDR1 SEHNR and CDR2 FQNEAQ (reference sequence). The J segment lost 0 bases and the V segment lost 5 bases, leaving 6 bases of the junction unmatched. The CDR3 totals 16 residues. CDR3 coding DNA: TGTGCCAGCAGCCCGCGGACAGGCCCAACTAATGAAAAACTGTTTTTT. Protein: CASSPRTGPTNEKLFF.